The rows below give T cell receptor beta chains drawn from one sample of a study of immune evolution from preneoplasia to lung adenocarcinoma. Data came from immunoSEQ multiplex PCR; TCRdb stores just in-frame clones and leaves some out. Among some 5,200 clones listed, about four fifths were seen once. Sequenced input: FFPE normal lung tissue adjacent to the tumor. Receptor source: a person aged 50-75 years with lung adenocarcinoma. Both conserved end residues are part of each CDR3. Each record gives: CDR3 length, V gene, J gene, CDR3 protein.

16	TRBV5-4	TRBJ2-5	CASSWGAGGLQETQYF
22	TRBV7-6	TRBJ2-1	CASSLEGQRGLAGGGLTNEQFF
13	TRBV2	TRBJ2-3	CASSVEYTDTQYF
14	TRBV11-1	TRBJ2-5	CASSQDTYQETQYF
16	TRBV7-9	TRBJ2-1	CASIKGAGTAYNEQFF
17	TRBV2	TRBJ2-6	CASSEAKQVSGANVLTF
13	TRBV7-6	TRBJ2-5	CASSLPPQETQYF
14	TRBV19	TRBJ2-5	CASSGTGRQETQYF
17	TRBV18	TRBJ1-1	CASSPPTAQGRNTEAFF
15	TRBV5-8	TRBJ1-1	CASSPRGLYNTEAFF
11	TRBV20-1	TRBJ1-1	CSARDGVAAFF